Presented here are 2 T cell receptor beta chains from one specimen sequenced in a study of beta chain features in type 1 diabetes. TCRB transcripts that were expressed got sequenced, as all of the isolated RNA had been reverse transcribed. Libraries were prepared by immunoSEQ multiplex PCR; TCRdb keeps only in-frame clonotypes and omits some of them. The table lists fewer than 650,000 clones, less than 20% of them singletons. Sequencing input: naive CD4+ T cells from blood. Every receptor here comes from a man aged 18 to 29 in good health.

V usage is TRBV9 and J usage is TRBJ2-1; D remains unclear. CDR3 length: 11 residues. V lost 7 bases and J lost 9, with 11 bases in between. From germline, CDR1 is SGDLS and CDR2 YYNGEE. This CDR3 reads CASSIDSEQFF. In DNA form, the CDR3 reads TGTGCCAGCTCCATAGATAGTGAGCAGTTCTTC. Full variable domain (rest looked up from reference TRBV9 and TRBJ2-1): DSGVTQTPKHLITATGQRVTLRCSPRSGDLSVYWYQQSLDQGLQFLIQYYNGEERAKGNILERFSAQQFPDLHSELNLSSLELGDSALYFCASSIDSEQFFGPGTRLTVL.

The chain has TRBV28 and TRBJ2-3; the D gene is possibly TRBD2 (5 bases). Germline values: CDR1 MDHEN, CDR2 SYDVKM. The CDR3 covers 14 residues. The V and J ends lost 1 base and 7 bases respectively, with 12 bases between them. The CDR3 sequence: CASSLSQRWYTQYF. DNA for the CDR3: TGTGCCAGCAGTTTATCCCAGCGGTGGTATACGCAGTATTTT.